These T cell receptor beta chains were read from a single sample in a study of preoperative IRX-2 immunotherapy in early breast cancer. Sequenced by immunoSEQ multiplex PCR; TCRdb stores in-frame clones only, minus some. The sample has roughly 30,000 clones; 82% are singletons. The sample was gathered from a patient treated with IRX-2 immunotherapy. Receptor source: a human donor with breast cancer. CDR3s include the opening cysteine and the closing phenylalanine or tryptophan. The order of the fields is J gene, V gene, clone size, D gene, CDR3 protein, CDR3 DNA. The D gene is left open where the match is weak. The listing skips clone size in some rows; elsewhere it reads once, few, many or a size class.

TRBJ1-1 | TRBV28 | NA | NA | CASSGARGTEAFF | TGTGCCAGCAGTGGGGCGCGGGGAACTGAAGCTTTCTTT
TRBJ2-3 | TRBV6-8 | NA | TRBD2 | CASSPPRRGGGDTQYF | TGTGCCAGCAGTCCCCCTCGGCGGGGGGGTGGAGATACGCAGTATTTT
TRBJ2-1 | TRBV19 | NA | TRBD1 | CASSTDRDSYNEQFF | TGTGCCAGTAGTACGGACAGGGACTCCTACAATGAGCAGTTCTTC
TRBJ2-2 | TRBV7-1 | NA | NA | CASSPGTPDTGELFF | TGTGCCAGCAGCCCCGGGACACCGGACACCGGGGAGCTGTTTTTT
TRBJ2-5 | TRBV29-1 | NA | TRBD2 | CSVDWGTSETQYF | TGCAGCGTTGATTGGGGGACTAGCGAGACCCAGTACTTC
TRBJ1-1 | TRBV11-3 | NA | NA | CASSLGPQNTEAFF | TGTGCCAGCAGCCTCGGACCCCAGAACACTGAAGCTTTCTTT
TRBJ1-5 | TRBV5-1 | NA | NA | CASSLEGYSNQPQHF | TGCGCCAGCAGCTTAGAGGGGTATAGCAATCAGCCCCAGCATTTT
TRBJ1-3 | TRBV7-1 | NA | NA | CASSLGGSGNTIYF | TGTGCCAGCAGCTTGGGAGGTTCTGGAAACACCATATATTTT
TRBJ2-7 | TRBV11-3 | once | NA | CASSPPVDSYEQYF | TGTGCCAGCAGCCCCCCCGTCGACTCCTACGAGCAGTACTTC
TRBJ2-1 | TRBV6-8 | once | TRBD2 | CASSYSRLTSGIPIEQFF | TGTGCCAGCAGTTACTCTCGCCTAACTAGCGGGATCCCTATTGAGCAGTTCTTC
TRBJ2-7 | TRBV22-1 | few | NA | CASSLLPGGEQYF | TGTGCCAGCAGTCTCCTCCCGGGCGGGGAGCAGTACTTC
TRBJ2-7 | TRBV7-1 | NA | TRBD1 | CASSPPDRDEQYF | TGTGCCAGCAGCCCCCCGGACAGGGACGAGCAGTACTTC
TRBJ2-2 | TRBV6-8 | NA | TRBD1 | CASSYSPARQGRSGELFF | TGTGCCAGCAGTTACTCGCCGGCTAGACAGGGGAGGTCCGGGGAGCTGTTTTTT
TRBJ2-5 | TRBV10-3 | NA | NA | CAISESKLQGFQETQYF | TGTGCCATCAGTGAGTCTAAATTACAGGGCTTCCAAGAGACCCAGTACTTC